The clone carrying this TCR beta chain came up a few times. This sample is part of a study of blood T cell repertoires in COVID-19. This CDR3 is built from 13 residues. With 5 bases removed from V and 5 bases from J, the gap between germline ends came to 12 bases. The germline V gene encodes CDR1 SSHAT and CDR2 FNYEAQ (reference sequence). Generated by immunoSEQ multiplex PCR, the TCRdb table keeps only in-frame clones and is missing some. There are tens of thousands of clones in the sample; about nine tenths occur only once, and roughly 2.3% lies in the top ten. The sequenced sample consisted of peripheral blood. The rearrangement joins TRBV7-7 to TRBJ2-5; possible D gene TRBD1, 6 bases. The receptor's source is a man aged 50 to 59 with acute or convalescent COVID-19. In nucleotides, the CDR3 is TGTGCCAGCAGCCGGCAGGGGTGGGAGACCCAGTACTTC. Translated: CASSRQGWETQYF.